Listed below are T cell receptor beta chains from one sample, sequenced in a study of beta chain features in type 1 diabetes. Clones were sequenced by immunoSEQ multiplex PCR, and TCRdb holds only the in-frame ones, with some missing. The data contain some 900,000 clones, about a sixth of them singletons. Sequencing input: naive CD4+ T cells from blood. The receptors here all came from a woman younger than 30 in good health. Both conserved end residues are part of each CDR3. A D gene is named only where the DNA matches it firmly. Size is omitted from some rows. Given values are once, few, many or a class for expanded clones.

cdr3_length,j_call,clone_size,d_call,v_call,cdr3_aa,cdr3_nt
14,TRBJ2-2,few,NA,TRBV7-3,CASSLSSVAGELFF,TGTGCCAGCAGCTTATCCTCGGTGGCCGGGGAGCTGTTTTTT
17,TRBJ2-6,few,NA,TRBV7-2,CASSLVARISGANVLTF,TGTGCCAGCAGCTTAGTGGCCAGAATCTCTGGGGCCAACGTCCTGACTTTC
17,TRBJ2-5,NA,NA,TRBV4-2,CASSQSQGSGYQETQYF,TGTGCCAGCAGCCAATCCCAGGGATCGGGGTACCAAGAGACCCAGTACTTC
18,TRBJ2-2,few,TRBD2,TRBV2,CASSSPTSGRGYTGELFF,TGTGCCAGCAGCTCCCCGACTAGCGGGAGGGGATACACCGGGGAGCTGTTTTTT
15,TRBJ2-3,NA,NA,TRBV5-6,CASSKGGGRTDTQYF,TGTGCCAGCAGCAAGGGTGGCGGTCGCACAGATACGCAGTATTTT
14,TRBJ2-5,few,TRBD1,TRBV28,CASSRQGAGETQYF,TGTGCCAGCAGTAGACAGGGGGCTGGGGAGACCCAGTACTTC
12,TRBJ1-4,NA,NA,TRBV29-1,CSVRSTNEKLFF,TGCAGCGTTCGGTCAACTAATGAAAAACTGTTTTTT
13,TRBJ2-3,few,NA,TRBV2,CASRLEPTDTQYF,TGTGCCAGCAGGCTAGAGCCCACAGATACGCAGTATTTT
15,TRBJ1-2,NA,NA,TRBV9,CASSVDHRANYGYTF,TGTGCCAGCAGCGTAGATCACAGGGCCAACTATGGCTACACCTTC
16,TRBJ2-1,few,TRBD2,TRBV28,CASSPPGLAEYNEQFF,TGTGCCAGCAGTCCACCGGGGCTAGCGGAATACAATGAGCAGTTCTTC
15,TRBJ2-5,few,NA,TRBV6-1,CASSEPRTAQETQYF,TGTGCCAGCAGTGAGCCACGGACAGCGCAAGAGACCCAGTACTTC
15,TRBJ2-3,NA,NA,TRBV4-3,CASSQEEFPRSTQYF,TGCGCCAGCAGCCAAGAGGAATTTCCCAGGAGTACGCAGTATTTT
16,TRBJ2-7,few,NA,TRBV14,CASSATGTSSSYEQYF,TGTGCCAGCAGCGCGACCGGGACTTCGAGCTCCTACGAGCAGTACTTC
16,TRBJ2-5,NA,NA,TRBV19,CASSTTGRGPAETQYF,TGTGCCAGTAGCACCACCGGCCGAGGACCAGCGGAGACCCAGTACTTC
14,TRBJ1-5,few,NA,TRBV7-2,CASSQQGSNQPQHF,TGTGCCAGCAGCCAGCAGGGAAGCAATCAGCCCCAGCATTTT
16,TRBJ2-6,NA,NA,TRBV28,CASSTPGSLGANVLTF,TGTGCCAGCAGTACCCCGGGGAGTCTTGGGGCCAACGTCCTGACTTTC
19,TRBJ2-2,few,TRBD2,TRBV4-2,CASSPTRGAGEPNTGELFF,TGTGCCAGCAGCCCCACTCGGGGAGCGGGAGAACCCAACACCGGGGAGCTGTTTTTT
13,TRBJ1-2,NA,TRBD1,TRBV2,CASSRGQDYGYTF,TGTGCCAGCAGTAGGGGACAGGATTATGGCTACACCTTC
13,TRBJ2-5,few,NA,TRBV5-6,CASSHTSMETQYF,TGTGCCAGCAGCCATACTAGCATGGAGACCCAGTACTTC
13,TRBJ1-1,NA,NA,TRBV6-1,CASSEYSVGGAFF,TGTGCCAGCAGTGAATATTCGGTTGGAGGGGCTTTCTTT
13,TRBJ2-7,few,NA,TRBV18,CASSRTESYEQYF,TGTGCCAGCTCACGCACGGAATCCTACGAGCAGTACTTC
12,TRBJ1-3,NA,NA,TRBV2,CASKYSGNTIYF,TGTGCCAGCAAGTACTCTGGAAACACCATATATTTT
14,TRBJ1-2,few,TRBD1,TRBV2,CASSKDRGNYGYTF,TGTGCCAGCAGCAAGGACAGGGGTAACTATGGCTACACCTTC
13,TRBJ2-1,NA,NA,TRBV5-1,CASSLGVDNEQFF,TGCGCCAGCAGCTTGGGAGTCGACAATGAGCAGTTCTTC
13,TRBJ2-1,few,TRBD2,TRBV6-5,CASVGLAGDEQFF,TGTGCCAGCGTAGGACTAGCGGGAGACGAGCAGTTCTTC
13,TRBJ1-5,NA,NA,TRBV6-1,CASRTGNNQPQHF,TGTGCCAGCAGGACAGGTAACAATCAGCCCCAGCATTTT
14,TRBJ2-1,few,NA,TRBV5-1,CASGTGSSYNEQFF,TGCGCCAGCGGGACGGGGAGCTCCTACAATGAGCAGTTCTTC
13,TRBJ2-2,NA,NA,TRBV5-1,CASSWDYTGELFF,TGCGCCAGCAGCTGGGATTACACCGGGGAGCTGTTTTTT
16,TRBJ2-7,NA,TRBD1,TRBV28,CASSATGSIKVGEQYF,TGTGCCAGCAGTGCGACAGGGAGTATTAAGGTGGGCGAGCAGTACTTC
12,TRBJ1-3,NA,NA,TRBV6-5,CASTSPGNTIYF,TGTGCCAGCACCTCCCCTGGAAACACCATATATTTT
13,TRBJ2-3,few,NA,TRBV19,CASRRTWGDTQYF,TGTGCCAGTAGACGGACGTGGGGAGATACGCAGTATTTT
14,TRBJ1-4,few,NA,TRBV7-8,CASSFQGSNEKLFF,TGTGCCAGCAGCTTTCAGGGGTCTAATGAAAAACTGTTTTTT
12,TRBJ2-1,few,NA,TRBV5-1,CASSMTSNEQFF,TGCGCCAGCTCTATGACCTCCAATGAGCAGTTCTTC
17,TRBJ1-5,NA,NA,TRBV5-6,CASSLFTVLASNQPQHF,TGTGCCAGCAGCTTGTTCACCGTGTTGGCAAGCAATCAGCCCCAGCATTTT
15,TRBJ1-1,few,NA,TRBV2,CASSEVNGENTEAFF,TGTGCCAGCAGCGAAGTAAATGGGGAGAACACTGAAGCTTTCTTT
12,TRBJ1-4,few,NA,TRBV7-9,CASSRTNEKLFF,TGTGCCAGCAGCCGGACTAATGAAAAACTGTTTTTT
14,TRBJ2-7,NA,TRBD2,TRBV6-5,CASTVREGSGEQYF,TGTGCCAGCACTGTTCGGGAGGGATCCGGCGAGCAGTACTTC
14,TRBJ2-1,NA,NA,TRBV4-2,CASSQSNLYNEQFF,TGTGCCAGCAGCCAATCTAATCTTTACAATGAGCAGTTCTTC
14,TRBJ2-7,few,NA,TRBV7-2,CASSLDRAGYEQYF,TGTGCCAGCAGCTTAGACCGGGCGGGTTACGAGCAGTACTTC
11,TRBJ2-3,many,NA,TRBV4-3,CASSHRELQYF,TGCGCCAGCAGCCATAGGGAGTTGCAGTATTTT
16,TRBJ2-2,few,NA,TRBV18,CASSPRNRGNTGELFF,TGTGCCAGCTCACCACGGAATAGGGGAAACACCGGGGAGCTGTTTTTT
15,TRBJ1-5,few,NA,TRBV25-1,CASSSYRDSNQPQHF,TGTGCCAGCAGTTCGTACAGGGATAGCAATCAGCCCCAGCATTTT
15,TRBJ2-5,few,TRBD2,TRBV11-3,CASTASGRAFETQYF,TGTGCCAGCACCGCTAGCGGGAGGGCCTTTGAGACCCAGTACTTC
15,TRBJ2-7,few,TRBD2,TRBV7-2,CASRLELAGGNEQYF,TGTGCCAGCAGATTGGAATTGGCGGGAGGGAACGAGCAGTACTTC
16,TRBJ2-3,few,TRBD2,TRBV4-3,CASSQVLGGPSDTQYF,TGCGCCAGCAGCCAAGTTTTGGGAGGGCCGTCAGATACGCAGTATTTT